The 13 T cell receptor beta chains reported below all come from one sample, sequenced in a study of T cell responses to AZD1222 COVID-19 vaccine. TCRdb keeps only in-frame clones here, not all; method: immunoSEQ multiplex PCR. The table records about 68,000 clones, 80% of them present only once. Sample: peripheral blood, taken on day 0 of AZD1222 vaccination. All receptors derive from an adult in good health.

The chain recombines TRBV27 with TRBJ2-2; D is possibly TRBD2 (6 bases). The germline gives CDR1 MNHEY, CDR2 SMNVEV (reference sequence). This CDR3 has 15 amino acids. V was cut by 5 bases and J by 0 bases, with 10 bases left in between. The CDR3 nucleotides are TGTGCCAGCAGTCAGACTAGTTCGAACACCGGGGAGCTGTTTTTT. This codes for CASSQTSSNTGELFF.

With respect to this clone: At one boundary the junction diverges from the germline segment, which might be a read error. Other DNA sequences from this sample encode an identical CDR3 as well. The chain combines TRBV5-8 with TRBJ2-1, with TRBD1 as a possible D gene (6 bases). Germline CDR1 SGHTS, CDR2 YDEGEE. The CDR3 has 15 residues. CDR3 residues: CASSSTTDRYNEQFF. The CDR3, as DNA: TGTGCTAGCAGCTCGACGACGGACAGATACAATGAGCAGTTCTTC.

In this sample, this clone turned up a few times. This chain joins TRBV2 and TRBJ2-7; tentatively, D is TRBD1 (6 bases). V was shortened by 4 bases and J by 6 bases, with 13 bases between the two germline ends. Looked up from germline, CDR1 is SNHLY and CDR2 is FYNNEI. The CDR3 is 13 residues long. The CDR3 here is CASSVGGYSEQYF. For the CDR3, the DNA is TGTGCCAGCAGTGTTGGGGGCTACTCCGAGCAGTACTTC.

Notes on this clone: The sample holds other DNA sequences that translate to the same CDR3. The rearrangement uses TRBV5-8 and TRBJ1-2, with no clear D. The V end was cut by 4 bases, the J end by 2 bases, with 6 bases between. Germline V lookup: CDR1 SGHTS, CDR2 YDEGEE. The length of the CDR3 is 12 residues. DNA for the CDR3: TGTGCCAGCAGCAGAGCCAACTATGGCTACACCTTC. Translated, it gives CASSRANYGYTF.

V gene TRBV9 combines with J gene TRBJ2-6; TRBD1 might be the D (5 bases). The V gene's germline CDR1 is SGDLS and CDR2 YYNGEE. The CDR3 contains 16 residues. V lost 0 bases to trimming and J lost 0 bases, with 7 bases between them. The CDR3: CASSVGDSSGANVLTF. DNA for the CDR3: TGTGCCAGCAGCGTAGGAGACAGCTCTGGGGCCAACGTCCTGACTTTC.

The V and J genes are TRBV5-1 and TRBJ2-3; perhaps TRBD1 as D (5 bases). Germline V gives CDR1 SGHRS, CDR2 YFSETQ. The CDR3 is made up of 15 amino acids. Trimming pared 4 bases from V and 0 bases from J, leaving 12 bases between. The CDR3 bases are TGCGCCAGCAGCCTTGCAGGGCCTAGCACAGATACGCAGTATTTT. It codes for CASSLAGPSTDTQYF.

V and J are TRBV5-1 and TRBJ1-5, with D uncertain. V lost 1 base and J lost 5, with 10 bases in between. Looked up from germline, CDR1 is SGHRS and CDR2 is YFSETQ. CDR3 length equals 14 residues. CDR3: CASSLNLGDQPQHF. CDR3 nucleotide sequence: TGCGCCAGCAGCTTGAATTTGGGCGATCAGCCCCAGCATTTT.

The gene calls are TRBV14 and TRBJ2-3, with no clear D. The germline V and J ends were trimmed by 4 bases and 5 bases, with 7 bases remaining between them. CDR1 is SGHDN and CDR2 is FVKESK in the germline V gene. The CDR3 contains 12 residues. CDR3 sequence reads: CASSPAGDTQYF. The CDR3 nucleotides are TGTGCCAGCAGCCCCGCAGGAGATACGCAGTATTTT. Variable domain in full (rest from reference TRBV14 and TRBJ2-3): EAGVTQFPSHSVIEKGQTVTLRCDPISGHDNLYWYRRVMGKEIKFLLHFVKESKQDESGMPNNRFLAERTGGTYSTLKVQPAELEDSGVYFCASSPAGDTQYFGPGTRLTVL.

The rearrangement links TRBV5-5 to TRBJ2-1; weak D call: TRBD2 (6 bases). In germline, CDR1 is SGHKS, CDR2 YYEKEE (reference sequence). The CDR3 covers 14 residues. Trimming took off 2 bases at V and 6 bases at J, with 12 bases between the two ends. The chain's CDR3 is CASSFAGGVNEQFF. The DNA of the CDR3 is TGTGCCAGCAGCTTTGCCGGGGGAGTCAATGAGCAGTTCTTC.

The chain has TRBV3-1 (or the pseudogene TRBV3-2) and TRBJ2-7; maybe TRBD2 (5 bases). Germline V gene sequence: CDR1 LGHDT, CDR2 YNNKEL (reference sequence). V lost 0 bases to trimming and J lost 1 base, with 13 bases between them. This CDR3 has 16 residues. The chain's CDR3 is CASSQDGENPSYEQYF. For the CDR3, the DNA is TGTGCCAGCAGCCAAGATGGGGAGAACCCATCCTACGAGCAGTACTTC.

The count of this clone is one. The J gene is TRBJ1-5, the V gene TRBV5-1; the D gene is possibly TRBD1 (5 bases). Looked up from germline, CDR1 is SGHRS and CDR2 is YFSETQ. The V and J ends lost 4 bases and 4 bases respectively, with 15 bases between them. The CDR3 contains 15 residues. CDR3 in amino acids: CASSPGGRTNQPQHF. CDR3 sequence (DNA): TGCGCCAGCAGCCCGGGCGGGCGGACAAATCAGCCCCAGCATTTT.

This clone has only a few counts. The chain combines TRBV19 with TRBJ1-5; 9 bases match TRBD1. The CDR3 totals 16 residues. With 3 bases clipped from V and 2 bases from J, the junction kept 5 bases outside the gene matches. Germline CDR1 reads LNHDA; CDR2 reads SQIVND (reference sequence). CDR3 sequence: CASSIRTGVGNQPQHF. The CDR3 DNA reads as TGTGCCAGTAGTATTAGGACAGGGGTTGGCAATCAGCCCCAGCATTTT.

The chain couples TRBV6-1 to TRBJ1-2; D gene ambiguous. In germline, CDR1 is MNHNS, CDR2 SASEGT. The CDR3 is 13 residues long. V lost 3 bases, J lost 3 bases, and 8 bases lay in between. CDR3 protein: CASSEGGDYGYTF. CDR3 coding DNA: TGTGCCAGCAGTGAGGGCGGAGACTATGGCTACACCTTC.